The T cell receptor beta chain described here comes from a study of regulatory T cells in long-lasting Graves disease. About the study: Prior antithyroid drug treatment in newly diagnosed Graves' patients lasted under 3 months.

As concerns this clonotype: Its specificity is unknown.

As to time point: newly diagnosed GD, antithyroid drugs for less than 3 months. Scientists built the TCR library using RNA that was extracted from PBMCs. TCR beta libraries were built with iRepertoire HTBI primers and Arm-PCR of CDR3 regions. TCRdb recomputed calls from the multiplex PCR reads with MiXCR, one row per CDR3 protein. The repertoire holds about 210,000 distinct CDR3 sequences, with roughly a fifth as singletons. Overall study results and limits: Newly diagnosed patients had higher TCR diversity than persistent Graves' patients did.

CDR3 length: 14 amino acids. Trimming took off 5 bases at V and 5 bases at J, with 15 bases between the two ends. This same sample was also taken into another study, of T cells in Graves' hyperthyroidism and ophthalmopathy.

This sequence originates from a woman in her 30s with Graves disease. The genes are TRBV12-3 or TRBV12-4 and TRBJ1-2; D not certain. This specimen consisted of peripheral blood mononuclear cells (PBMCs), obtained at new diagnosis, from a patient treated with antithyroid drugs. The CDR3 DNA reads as TGTGCCAGCAGTCCCAATAGTCCCGGGTATGGCTACACCTTC. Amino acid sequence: CASSPNSPGYGYTF.